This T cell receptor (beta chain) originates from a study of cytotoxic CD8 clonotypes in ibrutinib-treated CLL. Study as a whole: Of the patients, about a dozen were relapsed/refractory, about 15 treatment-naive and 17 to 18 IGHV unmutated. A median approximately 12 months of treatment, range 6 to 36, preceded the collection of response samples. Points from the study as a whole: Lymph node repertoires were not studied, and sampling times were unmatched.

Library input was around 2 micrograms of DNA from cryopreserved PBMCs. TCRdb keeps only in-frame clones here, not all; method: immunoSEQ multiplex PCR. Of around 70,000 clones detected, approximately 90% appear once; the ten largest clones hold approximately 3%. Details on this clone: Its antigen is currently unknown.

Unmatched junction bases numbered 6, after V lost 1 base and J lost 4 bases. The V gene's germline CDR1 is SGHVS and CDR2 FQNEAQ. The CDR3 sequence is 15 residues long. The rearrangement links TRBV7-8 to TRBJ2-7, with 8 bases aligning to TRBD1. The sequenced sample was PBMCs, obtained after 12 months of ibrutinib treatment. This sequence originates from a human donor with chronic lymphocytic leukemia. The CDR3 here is CASSLGQGAPYEQYF. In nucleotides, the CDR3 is TGTGCCAGCAGCTTAGGGCAGGGGGCGCCGTACGAGCAGTACTTC.